The 10 T cell receptor beta chains listed next were all sequenced from one sample in a study of T cells in Graves' hyperthyroidism and ophthalmopathy. The source material, RNA transcripts, was used to amplify TCR beta CDR3 regions. The study used the HTBI primer set for a first-round RT-PCR of the TCR CDR3. TCRdb passed the multiplex PCR reads through MiXCR, listing each CDR3 protein once. The profile shows 480,000 or so distinct CDR3 sequences, roughly 14% of them singletons. Sequenced material: blood. The receptors derive from a woman between 18 and 30 years old with Graves' hyperthyroidism.

This clonotype was seen many times. The chain links TRBV3-1 to TRBJ1-2, with D perhaps TRBD1 (5 bases). Germline loops: CDR1 LGHDT, CDR2 YNNKEL (reference sequence). Trimming took off 1 base at V and 0 bases at J, with 12 bases between the two ends. The CDR3 is made up of 16 amino acids. CDR3 DNA sequence: TGTGCCAGCAGCCAAGTTCTGGGGGTTGCTAACTATGGCTACACCTTC. Residues: CASSQVLGVANYGYTF. The complete variable domain, with remaining parts taken from reference TRBV3-1 and TRBJ1-2, reads DTAVSQTPKYLVTQMGNDKSIKCEQNLGHDTMYWYKQDSKKFLKIMFSYNNKELIINETVPNRFSPKSPDKAHLNLHINSLELGDSAVYFCASSQVLGVANYGYTFGSGTRLTVV.

This clonotype was seen at least ten times. The V gene is TRBV28, the J gene TRBJ1-2; TRBD1 is a possible D gene (6 bases). The CDR3 totals 14 residues. Trimming shortened V by 3 bases and J by 2 bases, and 10 bases separated the two germline ends. Germline V gene data show CDR1 as MDHEN and CDR2 as SYDVKM. CDR3 region: CASSFRGRNYGYTF. Here the CDR3 DNA reads TGTGCCAGCAGTTTCAGGGGCCGCAACTATGGCTACACCTTC.

This clonotype was recorded many times. This chain links TRBV5-1 with TRBJ2-7; 7 bases line up with TRBD2. The CDR3 runs 14 residues. With V trimmed by 8 bases and J by 3 bases, 11 bases remained unmatched. Germline CDR1 reads SGHRS; CDR2 reads YFSETQ. The CDR3 coding sequence is TGCGCCAGTAAGCGATCCGGACTAGACTACGAGCAGTACGTC. Its protein product is CASKRSGLDYEQYV.

This clonotype was counted many times. The gene calls are TRBV12-3 or TRBV12-4 and TRBJ2-1; 7 bases line up with TRBD2. J gave up 5 bases and V 5 bases, and 12 bases lay outside the gene matches. The CDR3 sequence is 16 residues long. CDR3 DNA sequence: TGTGCCAGCAGTCCCCCTGCGGGAGATCTCCACAATGAGCAGTTCTTC. As protein: CASSPPAGDLHNEQFF.

This clonotype was observed many times. The rearrangement joins TRBV18 to TRBJ2-3; D is undetermined. Between the trimmed V and J ends, which lost 2 bases and 0 bases, there was a span of 6 bases. The CDR3 runs 14 residues. The germline gives CDR1 KGHSH, CDR2 LQKENI. DNA for the CDR3: TGTGCCAGCTCACCAAGCCAGAGCACAGATACGCAGTATTTT. This translates into CASSPSQSTDTQYF. The full variable domain, completed using reference TRBV18 and TRBJ2-3, is NAGVMQNPRHLVRRRGQEARLRCSPMKGHSHVYWYRQLPEEGLKFMVYLQKENIIDESGMPKERFSAEFPKEGPSILRIQQVVRGDSAAYFCASSPSQSTDTQYFGPGTRLTVL.

About this clonotype: Sequence at one end of the junction differs from germline and may be a read error. The chain employs TRBV7-2 and TRBJ2-7; 7 bases align to TRBD1. In germline, CDR1 is SGHTA, CDR2 FQGNSA. The CDR3 is made up of 15 amino acids. The CDR3: CGSSSQTGYVYEQYF. In DNA form, the CDR3 reads TGTGGCAGCAGCTCGCAGACAGGGTATGTCTACGAGCAGTACTTC.

This clonotype was seen at least ten times. The chain employs TRBV5-5 and TRBJ2-3, with 7 bases identical to TRBD2. In germline, CDR1 is SGHKS, CDR2 YYEKEE (reference sequence). This CDR3 region has 15 residues. Trimming removed 0 bases from V and 2 bases from J; junction bases left unmatched: 3. CDR3 amino acids: CASSLDLAVTDTQYF. The CDR3, as DNA: TGTGCCAGCAGCTTGGATCTAGCGGTCACAGATACGCAGTATTTT.

This clonotype was counted at least ten times. The rearrangement joins TRBV7-8 to TRBJ2-4; no definite D call. The germline V gene has CDR1 SGHVS and CDR2 FQNEAQ. Trimming pared 1 base from V and 8 bases from J, leaving 12 bases between. This CDR3 is built from 14 residues. Here the CDR3 reads CASSLDSHRHIQYF. The CDR3 nucleotides read TGTGCCAGCAGCTTAGATAGCCACCGACACATTCAGTACTTC. The full variable domain, with the rest looked up from reference TRBV7-8 and TRBJ2-4, is GAGVSQSPRYKVAKRGQDVALRCDPISGHVSLFWYQQALGQGPEFLTYFQNEAQLDKSGLPSDRFFAERPEGSVSTLKIQRTQQEDSAVYLCASSLDSHRHIQYFGAGTRLSVL.

The chain has TRBV28 and TRBJ1-2; D not resolved. V was cut by 4 bases and J by 7 bases, with 22 bases left in between. CDR3 length: 16 residues. From germline, CDR1 is MDHEN and CDR2 SYDVKM. The DNA of the CDR3 is TGTGCCAGCAGTTACCCTATATTTCGCCCTAAGGCTGGCTACACCTTC. It codes for CASSYPIFRPKAGYTF.

This clonotype was picked up many times. This chain uses TRBV6-1 with TRBJ1-1, with D possibly matching TRBD1 (6 bases). The germline V gene encodes CDR1 MNHNS and CDR2 SASEGT. The V gene lost 1 base and the J gene lost 4 bases, with 13 bases spanning the gap. CDR3 length: 15 residues. This CDR3 is CASSEVSQGSTEAFF. The CDR3 DNA follows: TGTGCCAGCAGTGAAGTGTCTCAGGGGAGCACTGAAGCTTTCTTT.